This T cell receptor beta chain came from a study of control samples from healthy donors and cancer patients. V was clipped by 6 bases and J by 1 base, with 13 bases between them. The CDR3 is made up of 15 amino acids. Germline-derived CDR1 and CDR2 are LNHDA and SQIVND (reference sequence). TCRdb's copy holds only in-frame clones and misses some; the assay was immunoSEQ multiplex PCR. The sample lists some 140,000 clones; about 94% were seen once. The sample was PBMCs. The receptor's source is a man in his sixties with colorectal cancer. The V call is TRBV19, the J call TRBJ2-4, with D possibly being TRBD2 (6 bases). DNA for the CDR3: TGTGCCAGTAGCCCCGGCGCGGGGGCCAAAAACATTCAGTACTTC. Translating it yields CASSPGAGAKNIQYF.